This is a list of T cell receptor beta chains from one sample in a study of OX40 agonist ivuxolimab in advanced cancers. The repertoire was sequenced with immunoSEQ multiplex PCR; TCRdb's copy has only in-frame clones and lacks some. The table lists 70,000 to 80,000 clones, more than 85% of them singletons. The sample in question was CD4+ or CD8+ T cells sorted from blood, obtained in a trial of the OX40 agonist ivuxolimab. The receptors were gathered from an adult with an advanced solid tumor such as melanoma, head and neck, liver or kidney cancer. Both conserved end residues are trimmed from each CDR3. Each record gives: V gene, J gene, D gene, CDR3 protein. The D gene is left open where the match is weak.

v_gene: TRBV7-9
j_gene: TRBJ2-7
d_gene: TRBD1
CDR3aa: ASVNSGGFSYEQY

v_gene: TRBV6-1
j_gene: TRBJ2-2
d_gene: .
CDR3aa: ASSEVNTGELF

v_gene: TRBV5-1
j_gene: TRBJ1-1
d_gene: TRBD1
CDR3aa: ASNDRQGGTEAF

v_gene: TRBV27
j_gene: TRBJ2-3
d_gene: .
CDR3aa: ASSFQGHTDTQY

v_gene: TRBV19
j_gene: TRBJ2-1
d_gene: .
CDR3aa: ASSNWRASTDNEQF

v_gene: TRBV30
j_gene: TRBJ2-7
d_gene: .
CDR3aa: AWSVGSYEQY

v_gene: TRBV27
j_gene: TRBJ2-3
d_gene: TRBD2
CDR3aa: ASSSIAGGGTDTQY

v_gene: TRBV4-3
j_gene: TRBJ2-7
d_gene: .
CDR3aa: ASSQEGWEDEQY

v_gene: TRBV19
j_gene: TRBJ1-5
d_gene: .
CDR3aa: ASSPSKNSNQPQH

v_gene: TRBV15
j_gene: TRBJ2-1
d_gene: TRBD2
CDR3aa: ATSSVAGVIYDEQF

v_gene: TRBV27
j_gene: TRBJ2-2
d_gene: .
CDR3aa: ASSLYGAGELF

v_gene: TRBV5-4
j_gene: TRBJ2-7
d_gene: TRBD1
CDR3aa: ASSPGQGAYEQY

v_gene: TRBV6-6
j_gene: TRBJ2-1
d_gene: TRBD2
CDR3aa: ASSYGSGGGNEQF

v_gene: TRBV7-8
j_gene: TRBJ1-1
d_gene: .
CDR3aa: ASSYYSMNTEAF

v_gene: TRBV5-4
j_gene: TRBJ2-7
d_gene: .
CDR3aa: ASKGETYEQY

v_gene: TRBV23-1
j_gene: TRBJ2-1
d_gene: TRBD1
CDR3aa: ASSLRQGNEQF

v_gene: TRBV5-1
j_gene: TRBJ2-7
d_gene: TRBD1
CDR3aa: ASSTTPGQGAYEQY

v_gene: TRBV25-1
j_gene: TRBJ1-2
d_gene: .
CDR3aa: ASSEFVGNYGYT

v_gene: TRBV2
j_gene: TRBJ1-1
d_gene: .
CDR3aa: ARLNWGSGTEAF

v_gene: TRBV10-2
j_gene: TRBJ2-2
d_gene: TRBD1
CDR3aa: ASSEQAGGDTGELF

v_gene: TRBV5-6
j_gene: TRBJ2-1
d_gene: .
CDR3aa: ASSREGGSHEQF

v_gene: TRBV27
j_gene: TRBJ2-7
d_gene: .
CDR3aa: ASSLNLGSQYEQY

v_gene: TRBV4-3
j_gene: TRBJ2-7
d_gene: .
CDR3aa: ASSQDRQDESYEQY

v_gene: TRBV28
j_gene: TRBJ2-1
d_gene: TRBD2
CDR3aa: ASSLGLAGKHNEQF

v_gene: TRBV10-2
j_gene: TRBJ1-1
d_gene: TRBD1
CDR3aa: ASSTGGHAEAF

v_gene: TRBV5-4
j_gene: TRBJ2-7
d_gene: TRBD2
CDR3aa: ASSEIAGGRRSYEQY

v_gene: TRBV11-2
j_gene: TRBJ1-3
d_gene: TRBD1
CDR3aa: ASSLDYRGMGNTIY

v_gene: TRBV7-8
j_gene: TRBJ2-7
d_gene: .
CDR3aa: ASSLGAEQY

v_gene: TRBV19
j_gene: TRBJ2-7
d_gene: TRBD1
CDR3aa: ASSIGQGSEQY